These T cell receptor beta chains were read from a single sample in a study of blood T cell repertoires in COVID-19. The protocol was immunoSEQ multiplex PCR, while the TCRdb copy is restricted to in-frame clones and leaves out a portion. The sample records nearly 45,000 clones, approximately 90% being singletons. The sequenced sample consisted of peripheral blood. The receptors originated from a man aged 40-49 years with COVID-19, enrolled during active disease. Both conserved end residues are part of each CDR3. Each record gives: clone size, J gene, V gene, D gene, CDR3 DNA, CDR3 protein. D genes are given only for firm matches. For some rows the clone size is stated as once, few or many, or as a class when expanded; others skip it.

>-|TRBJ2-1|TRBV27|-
TGTGCCAGCAGTTTAATCCGGGAGAACAATGAGCAGTTCTTC
CASSLIRENNEQFF
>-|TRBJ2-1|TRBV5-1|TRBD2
TGCGCCAGCAGCTTGAGCGGGGGGGCAAATGAGCAGTTCTTC
CASSLSGGANEQFF
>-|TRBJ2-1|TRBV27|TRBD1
TGTGCCAGCAGTAGCTACAGGGGGCTATCCTACAATGAGCAGTTCTTC
CASSSYRGLSYNEQFF
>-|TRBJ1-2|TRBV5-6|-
TGTGCCAGCAGCTTCTCAGGGTCTGGCTACACCTTC
CASSFSGSGYTF
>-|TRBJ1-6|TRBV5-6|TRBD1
TGTGCCAGCAGCTTGGGGGACAGGCCAAATAATTCACCCCTCCACTTT
CASSLGDRPNNSPLHF
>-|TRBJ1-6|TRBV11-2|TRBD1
TGTGCCAGCAGCGGTACGGGACAGGGGGTTTCACCCCTCCACTTT
CASSGTGQGVSPLHF
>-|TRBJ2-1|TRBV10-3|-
TGTGCCATCAGGCAGGGTACGAATGAGCAGTTCTTC
CAIRQGTNEQFF
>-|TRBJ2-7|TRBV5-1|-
TGCGCCAGCAGCTTGACAGGTTCAACCTACGAGCAGTACTTC
CASSLTGSTYEQYF
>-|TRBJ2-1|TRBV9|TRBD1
TGTGCCAGCAGCGTAGCTTATCGGACAGGGTCTGAGCAGTTCTTC
CASSVAYRTGSEQFF
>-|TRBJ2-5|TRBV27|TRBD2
TGTGCCAGCAGACGACTAGCTGGAGAGACCCAGTACTTC
CASRRLAGETQYF
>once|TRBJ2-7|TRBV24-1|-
TGTGCCACCAGTGCGGGATATGAGCAGTACTTC
CATSAGYEQYF
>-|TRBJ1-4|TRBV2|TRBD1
TGTGCCAGCAGCTCCGGGACAGGGGTAGAAAAACTGTTTTTT
CASSSGTGVEKLFF
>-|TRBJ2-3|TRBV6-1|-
TGTGCCAGCAGTGAATTCCCCAGGGATACGCAGTATTTT
CASSEFPRDTQYF
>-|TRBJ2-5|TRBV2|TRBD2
TGTGCCAGCAAGTCGATAGCGGGAGAAGGGCAAGAGACCCAGTACTTC
CASKSIAGEGQETQYF
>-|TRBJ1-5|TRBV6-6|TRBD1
TGTGCCAGCAGTTGGGGGACAGGATTAAGCAATCAGCCCCAGCATTTT
CASSWGTGLSNQPQHF
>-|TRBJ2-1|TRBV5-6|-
TGTGCCAGCAGATATAGCACCTCCTACAATGAGCAGTTCTTC
CASRYSTSYNEQFF
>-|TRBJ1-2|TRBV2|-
TGTGCCAGCAGTGAAAACCCAGCTAACTATGGCTACACCTTC
CASSENPANYGYTF
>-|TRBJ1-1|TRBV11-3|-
TGTGCCAGCAGCCCCCCGAGCAGACTTGAAGCTTTCTTT
CASSPPSRLEAFF
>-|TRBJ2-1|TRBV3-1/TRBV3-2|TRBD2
TGTGCCAGCAGCCAAGAAGGACTAGCGGGTCGGTACAATGAGCAGTTCTTC
CASSQEGLAGRYNEQFF
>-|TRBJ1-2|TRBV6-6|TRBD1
TGTGCCAGCAGTCCCCAACGTGGACAGGGTTCTAACTATGGCTACACCTTC
CASSPQRGQGSNYGYTF
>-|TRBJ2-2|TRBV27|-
TGTGCCAGCAGTTTGAGGGAGTCCGGGGAGCTGTTTTTT
CASSLRESGELFF
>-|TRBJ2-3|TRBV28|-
TGTGCCAGCAGTTTCCGGGGAGAGTACACAGATACGCAGTATTTT
CASSFRGEYTDTQYF
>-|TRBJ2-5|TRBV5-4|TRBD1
TGTGCCAGCAGCCCGGCGAGTGACAGGGCACAAGAGACCCAGTACTTC
CASSPASDRAQETQYF
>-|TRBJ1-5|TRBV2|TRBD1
TGTGCCAGCAGGAAACAGGGGCCCAATCAGCCCCAGCATTTT
CASRKQGPNQPQHF
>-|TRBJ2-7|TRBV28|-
TGTGCCAGCAGTTTACTAGCTGGGTACGAGCAGTACTTC
CASSLLAGYEQYF
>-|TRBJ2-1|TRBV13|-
TGTGCCAGCAGCCCCCCGGGGGAAGGTGGGCAGTTCTTC
CASSPPGEGGQFF
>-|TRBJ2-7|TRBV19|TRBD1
TGTGCCAGTAGTGCAACAGGGGGCGAGCAGTACTTC
CASSATGGEQYF
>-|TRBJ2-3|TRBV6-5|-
TGTGCCAGCAGTAATATACAGAGCACAGATACGCAGTATTTT
CASSNIQSTDTQYF
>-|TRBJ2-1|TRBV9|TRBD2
TGTGCCAGCAGCGTAGGGACGGGAGGCCCAGGCCCATACAATGAGCAGTTCTTC
CASSVGTGGPGPYNEQFF
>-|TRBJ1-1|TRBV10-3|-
TGTGCCACACGGGAGGGTTTGAGGAACACTGAAGCTTTCTTT
CATREGLRNTEAFF
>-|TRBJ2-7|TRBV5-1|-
TGCGCCAGCAGCTTGGAGATATACAGCGAGCAGTACTTC
CASSLEIYSEQYF
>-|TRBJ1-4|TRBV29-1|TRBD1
TGCAGCGTTGGTCCGGGACAGAATGAAAAACTGTTTTTT
CSVGPGQNEKLFF
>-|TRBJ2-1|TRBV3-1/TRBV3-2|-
TGTGCCAGCAGCCAAGGTGCGGGATCCTACAATGAGCAGTTCTTC
CASSQGAGSYNEQFF
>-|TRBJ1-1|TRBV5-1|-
TGCGCCAGCAGCTTGGGGGAGGGTCTGGCTTTCTTT
CASSLGEGLAFF
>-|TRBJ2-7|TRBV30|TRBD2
TGTGCCTGGGGGGAGGGGATGAGCTACGAGCAGTACTTC
CAWGEGMSYEQYF
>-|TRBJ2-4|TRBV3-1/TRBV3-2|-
TGTGCCAGCAGCCAAGATCTCGGAAACATTCAGTACTTC
CASSQDLGNIQYF
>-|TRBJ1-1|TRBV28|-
TGTGCCAGCAGTTTATCGGACACTGAAGCTTTCTTT
CASSLSDTEAFF
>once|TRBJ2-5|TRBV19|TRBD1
TGTGCCAGTAGAGGGACAGGAGAGACCCAGTACTTC
CASRGTGETQYF
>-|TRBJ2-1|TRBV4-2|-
TGTGCCAGCAGCCAACACATACAATCTCCCCGCAATGAGCAGTTCTTC
CASSQHIQSPRNEQFF
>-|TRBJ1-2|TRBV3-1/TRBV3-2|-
TGTGCCAGCAGCCAAGGGGGAGGGGGGAACTATGGCTACACCTTC
CASSQGGGGNYGYTF
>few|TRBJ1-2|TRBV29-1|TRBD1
TGCAGCGTCTCTGGACAGGGGAATGGCTACACCTTC
CSVSGQGNGYTF
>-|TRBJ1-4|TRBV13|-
TGTGCCAGCAGCGCCCGGGTGGATGCTAATGAAAAACTGTTTTTT
CASSARVDANEKLFF
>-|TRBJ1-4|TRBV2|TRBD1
TGTGCCAGCACCGGACAGGCAAAACTGTTTTTT
CASTGQAKLFF
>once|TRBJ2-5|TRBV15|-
TGTGCCACCAGCAGAGAAGCAGGGTACCAAGAGACCCAGTACTTC
CATSREAGYQETQYF
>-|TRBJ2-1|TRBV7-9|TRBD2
TGTGCCAGCAGCTTAGGCCCTCTAGCGGGAGTGGGGAATGAGCAGTTCTTC
CASSLGPLAGVGNEQFF